This T cell receptor beta chain derives from a study of blood T cell repertoires in COVID-19 (TCRdb year 2020). About the full investigation: Collaborator samples came from the United States, Italy and Spain and covered acute and convalescent phases of COVID-19. The repertoires were released in a freely available public database meant as a resource for research on the immune response to SARS-CoV-2. Where available, HLA class I and class II types were taken from metadata supplied by the sample provider and were not determined by assay-based typing. Samples came from the ongoing ImmuneRACE study (first 160 participants) plus 1,254 subjects from 6 global collaborators. The material from the prospective study consisted of cDNA or gDNA derived from T cells, B-cell-depleted T cells, or PBMCs. A de-identified subject ID, COVID-19 status, age in years and sex were almost always included in the sample metadata. Subjects who had been exposed to COVID-19, were actively infected with it, or had recovered from it provided the deeply sampled blood TCRbeta repertoires that made up the dataset. What the authors observed across the whole study: The amount of clinical and demographic metadata varied by source and participant and was provided uncurated.

CDR1 MDHEN and CDR2 SYDVKM are derived from the germline V gene. V has 8 bases trimmed and J has 5 bases trimmed; junction bases matching no gene number 9. The CDR3 holds 14 amino acids from the cysteine to the phenylalanine. Only the CDR3 DNA is retained, 42 bases long and in frame from the first base. Participants in the prospective study were aged roughly 18 to 100 years, lived in 20 to 30 United States geographic areas, and enrolled through a virtual design. Cohort assignment in the prospective study relied on participant-reported clinical history from a screening survey and a study questionnaire. Each participant in the prospective study had whole blood, serum and a nasopharyngeal or oropharyngeal swab collected by mobile phlebotomists. Participants in the prospective study had the option to provide additional blood draws and questionnaires over a roughly 2-month period. Blood samples from the prospective study were shipped frozen or at room temperature prior to DNA extraction.

On this clone itself: Its specific antigen is unknown. No base qualities exist here, and no much larger clone lies one base off it.

TCRbeta CDR3 regions were amplified from genomic DNA by means of the immunoSEQ Assay, a bias-controlled multiplex PCR. The authors' pipeline ran thus. The number of nucleated cells in each sample was estimated by amplification of reference gene primers within the assay. To quantify the absolute abundance of each unique TCRbeta CDR3 rearrangement, sequence reads were collapsed and filtered. For each sample, productive Simpson clonality was calculated as the square root of Simpson's diversity index across productive rearrangements. This immuneACCESS table, as held by TCRdb, lists in-frame sequences with V and J called but not all clones. Of the missing ones, under half trace to an unresolved V gene in checked studies; the others have no known cause. The DNA gave D and trimming, while V, J and clone size come from that table. The sample table records a few hundred thousand clones; about nine tenths of these occur just once. About 1.2% of the sample rests with the top ten.

Here the chain combines TRBV28 and TRBJ1-2, and TRBD1 matches 9 of the central bases. Sequenced input: PBMCs or T cells enriched from blood (not recorded which). This TCR was sampled from a woman in her forties with acute COVID-19. At the DNA level, the sequence is TGTGCCAGCCATACTTCGGGACAGGGATATGGCTACACCTTC. Translated, this gives CASHTSGQGYGYTF.